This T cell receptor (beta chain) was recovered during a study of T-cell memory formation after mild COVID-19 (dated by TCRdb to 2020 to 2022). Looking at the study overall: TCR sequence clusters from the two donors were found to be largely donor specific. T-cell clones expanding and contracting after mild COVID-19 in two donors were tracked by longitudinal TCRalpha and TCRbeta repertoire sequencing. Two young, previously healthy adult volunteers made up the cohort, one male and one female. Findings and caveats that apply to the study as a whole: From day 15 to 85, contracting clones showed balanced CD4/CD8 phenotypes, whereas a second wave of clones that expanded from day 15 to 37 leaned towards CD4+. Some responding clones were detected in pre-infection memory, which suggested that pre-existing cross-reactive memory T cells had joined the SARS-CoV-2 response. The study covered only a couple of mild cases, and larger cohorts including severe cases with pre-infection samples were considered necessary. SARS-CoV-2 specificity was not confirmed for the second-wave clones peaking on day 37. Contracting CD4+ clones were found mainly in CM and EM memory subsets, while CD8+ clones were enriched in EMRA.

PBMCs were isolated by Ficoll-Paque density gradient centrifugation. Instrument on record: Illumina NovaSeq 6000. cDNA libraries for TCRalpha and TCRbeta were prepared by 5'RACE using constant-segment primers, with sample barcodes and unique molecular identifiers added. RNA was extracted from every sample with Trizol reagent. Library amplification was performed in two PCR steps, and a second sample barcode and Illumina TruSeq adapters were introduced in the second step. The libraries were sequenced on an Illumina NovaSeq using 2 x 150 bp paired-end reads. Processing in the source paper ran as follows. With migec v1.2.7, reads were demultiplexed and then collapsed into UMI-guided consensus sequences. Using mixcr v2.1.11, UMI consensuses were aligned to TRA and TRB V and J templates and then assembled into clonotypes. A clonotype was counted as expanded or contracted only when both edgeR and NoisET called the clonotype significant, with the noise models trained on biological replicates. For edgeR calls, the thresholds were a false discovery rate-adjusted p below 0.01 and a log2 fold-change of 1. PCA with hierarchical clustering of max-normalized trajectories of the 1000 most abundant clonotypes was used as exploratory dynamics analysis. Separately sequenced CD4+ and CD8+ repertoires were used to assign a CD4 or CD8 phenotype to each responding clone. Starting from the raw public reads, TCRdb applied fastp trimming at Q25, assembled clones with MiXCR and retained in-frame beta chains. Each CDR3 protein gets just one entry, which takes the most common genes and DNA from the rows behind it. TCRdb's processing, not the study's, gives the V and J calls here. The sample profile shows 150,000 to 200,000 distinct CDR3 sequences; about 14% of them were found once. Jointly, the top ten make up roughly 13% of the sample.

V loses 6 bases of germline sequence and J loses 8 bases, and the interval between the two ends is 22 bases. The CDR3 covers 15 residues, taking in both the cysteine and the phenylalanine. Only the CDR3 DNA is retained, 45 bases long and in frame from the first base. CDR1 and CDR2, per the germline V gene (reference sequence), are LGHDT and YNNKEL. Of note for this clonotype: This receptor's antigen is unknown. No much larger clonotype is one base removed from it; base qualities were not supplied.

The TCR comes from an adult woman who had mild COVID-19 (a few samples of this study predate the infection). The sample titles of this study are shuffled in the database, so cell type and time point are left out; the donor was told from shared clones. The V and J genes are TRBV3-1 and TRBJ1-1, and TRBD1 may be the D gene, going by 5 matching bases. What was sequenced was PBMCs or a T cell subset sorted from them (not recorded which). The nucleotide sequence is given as TGTGCCAGCAGTCTTAACCCGGGCCCGGGGCGGGAAGCTTTCTTT. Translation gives CASSLNPGPGREAFF.